A selection of T cell receptor beta chains follows, all from one sample in a study of control samples from healthy donors and cancer patients. Using immunoSEQ multiplex PCR, the repertoire was profiled, and TCRdb retains in-frame clones only, with some absent. The sample includes some 130,000 clones, around 93% of them seen just once. Sequenced: blood. The receptor set was obtained from a woman in her fifties or sixties in good health. Both conserved end residues are part of each CDR3. A D gene is named only where the DNA matches it firmly. Clone sizes are given selectively: once, few, many, or a class where the clone is expanded.

clone_size: -; d_call: TRBD1; v_call: TRBV10-2; cdr3_length: 15; j_call: TRBJ2-1; cdr3_aa: CASSEGDRINNEQFF; cdr3_nt: TGCGCCAGCAGTGAAGGGGACAGGATCAACAATGAGCAGTTCTTC
clone_size: -; d_call: -; v_call: TRBV12-3/TRBV12-4; cdr3_length: 13; j_call: TRBJ1-1; cdr3_aa: CASSLGMNTEAFF; cdr3_nt: TGTGCCAGCAGTTTAGGCATGAACACTGAAGCTTTCTTT
clone_size: -; d_call: TRBD1; v_call: TRBV2; cdr3_length: 17; j_call: TRBJ1-1; cdr3_aa: CASTPRGGQGARTEAFF; cdr3_nt: TGTGCCAGCACCCCCCGGGGAGGACAGGGGGCGAGGACTGAAGCTTTCTTT
clone_size: -; d_call: TRBD1; v_call: TRBV30; cdr3_length: 14; j_call: TRBJ1-6; cdr3_aa: CAWSGTGPNSPLHF; cdr3_nt: TGTGCCTGGAGCGGGACAGGCCCTAATTCACCCCTCCACTTT
clone_size: -; d_call: -; v_call: TRBV19; cdr3_length: 14; j_call: TRBJ1-5; cdr3_aa: CASMFGADHQPQHF; cdr3_nt: TGTGCCAGTATGTTTGGGGCAGACCATCAGCCCCAGCATTTT
clone_size: -; d_call: TRBD1; v_call: TRBV25-1; cdr3_length: 13; j_call: TRBJ1-1; cdr3_aa: CASKEGALTEAFF; cdr3_nt: TGTGCCAGCAAAGAGGGGGCATTAACTGAAGCTTTCTTT
clone_size: -; d_call: -; v_call: TRBV27; cdr3_length: 14; j_call: TRBJ1-1; cdr3_aa: CASSLGGGFTEAFF; cdr3_nt: TGTGCCAGCAGTCTTGGGGGAGGTTTCACTGAAGCTTTCTTT
clone_size: -; d_call: TRBD1; v_call: TRBV6-5; cdr3_length: 14; j_call: TRBJ2-7; cdr3_aa: CASSSSGGPYEQYF; cdr3_nt: TGTGCCAGCAGTTCCTCAGGGGGTCCCTACGAGCAGTACTTC
clone_size: -; d_call: TRBD2; v_call: TRBV28; cdr3_length: 14; j_call: TRBJ2-7; cdr3_aa: CASSPSGRNYEQYF; cdr3_nt: TGTGCCAGCAGCCCTAGCGGGAGAAACTACGAGCAGTACTTC
clone_size: -; d_call: -; v_call: TRBV20-1; cdr3_length: 11; j_call: TRBJ1-1; cdr3_aa: CSAKQNTEAFF; cdr3_nt: TGCAGTGCTAAACAAAACACTGAAGCTTTCTTT
clone_size: -; d_call: TRBD2; v_call: TRBV3-1/TRBV3-2; cdr3_length: 14; j_call: TRBJ2-7; cdr3_aa: CASSHLAGANEQYF; cdr3_nt: TGTGCCAGCAGTCACCTAGCGGGAGCCAACGAGCAGTACTTC
clone_size: -; d_call: -; v_call: TRBV6-5; cdr3_length: 14; j_call: TRBJ1-1; cdr3_aa: CASTQGRQNTEAFF; cdr3_nt: TGTGCCAGCACTCAAGGCAGACAGAACACTGAAGCTTTCTTT
clone_size: few; d_call: TRBD2; v_call: TRBV27; cdr3_length: 15; j_call: TRBJ2-3; cdr3_aa: CASSLSSGGQGTQYF; cdr3_nt: TGTGCCAGCAGTTTGTCTAGCGGGGGTCAGGGTACGCAGTATTTT
clone_size: -; d_call: TRBD2; v_call: TRBV4-2; cdr3_length: 15; j_call: TRBJ2-5; cdr3_aa: CASSQPSGSVETQYF; cdr3_nt: TGTGCCAGCAGCCAACCTAGCGGGAGTGTAGAGACCCAGTACTTC
clone_size: -; d_call: -; v_call: TRBV2; cdr3_length: 15; j_call: TRBJ1-2; cdr3_aa: CASSEEGRVNYGYTF; cdr3_nt: TGTGCCAGCAGTGAAGAAGGCAGGGTGAACTATGGCTACACCTTC
clone_size: -; d_call: -; v_call: TRBV27; cdr3_length: 14; j_call: TRBJ1-6; cdr3_aa: CASGPRGGHSPLHF; cdr3_nt: TGTGCCAGCGGCCCAAGAGGGGGGCATTCACCCCTCCACTTT
clone_size: -; d_call: -; v_call: TRBV4-2; cdr3_length: 13; j_call: TRBJ2-7; cdr3_aa: CASSQDPLSEQYF; cdr3_nt: TGTGCCAGCAGCCAAGACCCCTTGAGCGAGCAGTACTTC
clone_size: -; d_call: -; v_call: TRBV30; cdr3_length: 15; j_call: TRBJ1-2; cdr3_aa: CAWRTIGGALYGYTF; cdr3_nt: TGTGCCTGGAGGACCATTGGGGGGGCTCTCTATGGCTACACCTTC
clone_size: few; d_call: -; v_call: TRBV6-5; cdr3_length: 13; j_call: TRBJ2-1; cdr3_aa: CASMRTQTYEQFF; cdr3_nt: TGTGCCAGCATGCGGACTCAGACCTACGAGCAGTTCTTC
clone_size: -; d_call: -; v_call: TRBV2; cdr3_length: 16; j_call: TRBJ1-3; cdr3_aa: CASSDTGLRDGNTIYF; cdr3_nt: TGTGCCAGCAGCGATACAGGGCTGCGGGATGGAAACACCATATATTTT
clone_size: once; d_call: TRBD2; v_call: TRBV29-1; cdr3_length: 15; j_call: TRBJ2-1; cdr3_aa: CSVVGLARGFVEQFF; cdr3_nt: TGCAGCGTGGTAGGACTAGCTAGAGGGTTCGTTGAGCAGTTCTTC
clone_size: -; d_call: -; v_call: TRBV7-9; cdr3_length: 13; j_call: TRBJ1-3; cdr3_aa: CASTSPSGNTIYF; cdr3_nt: TGTGCCAGCACCTCTCCCTCTGGAAACACCATATATTTT
clone_size: -; d_call: -; v_call: TRBV14; cdr3_length: 16; j_call: TRBJ2-1; cdr3_aa: CASSFALGSSYNEQFF; cdr3_nt: TGTGCCAGCAGCTTCGCACTAGGGAGCTCCTACAATGAGCAGTTCTTC
clone_size: -; d_call: -; v_call: TRBV29-1; cdr3_length: 13; j_call: TRBJ1-2; cdr3_aa: CSVEEVRGSGYTF; cdr3_nt: TGCAGCGTTGAAGAGGTGCGGGGGAGTGGCTACACCTTC
clone_size: -; d_call: TRBD1; v_call: TRBV5-1; cdr3_length: 15; j_call: TRBJ1-1; cdr3_aa: CASSFGQGMGTEAFF; cdr3_nt: TGCGCCAGCAGCTTCGGACAGGGAATGGGCACTGAAGCTTTCTTT
clone_size: -; d_call: -; v_call: TRBV6-5; cdr3_length: 13; j_call: TRBJ1-3; cdr3_aa: CASRDHSGNTIYF; cdr3_nt: TGTGCCAGCAGAGACCACTCTGGAAACACCATATATTTT
clone_size: -; d_call: -; v_call: TRBV13; cdr3_length: 14; j_call: TRBJ2-1; cdr3_aa: CASTRQGIRAEQFF; cdr3_nt: TGTGCCAGCACCCGCCAAGGGATCCGGGCTGAGCAGTTCTTC
clone_size: once; d_call: TRBD1; v_call: TRBV15; cdr3_length: 14; j_call: TRBJ2-7; cdr3_aa: CATSNPGQGYEQYF; cdr3_nt: TGTGCCACCAGCAATCCGGGACAGGGCTACGAGCAGTACTTC
clone_size: -; d_call: -; v_call: TRBV28; cdr3_length: 13; j_call: TRBJ1-2; cdr3_aa: CASSRGGEYGYTF; cdr3_nt: TGTGCCAGCAGCCGAGGGGGTGAATATGGCTACACCTTC
clone_size: -; d_call: -; v_call: TRBV28; cdr3_length: 17; j_call: TRBJ1-4; cdr3_aa: CATSRIGAQATNEKLFF; cdr3_nt: TGTGCCACCAGCCGCATAGGCGCACAAGCAACTAATGAAAAACTGTTTTTT
clone_size: few; d_call: TRBD2; v_call: TRBV6-4; cdr3_length: 15; j_call: TRBJ2-3; cdr3_aa: CASSDSSGGTDTQYF; cdr3_nt: TGTGCCAGCAGTGACTCTAGCGGGGGCACAGATACGCAGTATTTT
clone_size: -; d_call: -; v_call: TRBV6-5; cdr3_length: 14; j_call: TRBJ1-3; cdr3_aa: CASSITGSGNTIYF; cdr3_nt: TGTGCCAGCAGTATTACAGGGTCTGGAAACACCATATATTTT
clone_size: -; d_call: TRBD2; v_call: TRBV28; cdr3_length: 15; j_call: TRBJ2-1; cdr3_aa: CASSQGLANTNEQFF; cdr3_nt: TGTGCCAGCAGTCAGGGACTAGCGAATACTAATGAGCAGTTCTTC
clone_size: once; d_call: -; v_call: TRBV27; cdr3_length: 16; j_call: TRBJ1-5; cdr3_aa: CASSLSGPFWDQPQHF; cdr3_nt: TGTGCCAGCAGTTTATCGGGCCCCTTTTGGGATCAGCCCCAGCATTTT
clone_size: -; d_call: -; v_call: TRBV11-2; cdr3_length: 17; j_call: TRBJ2-6; cdr3_aa: CASSSGFGGSGANVLTF; cdr3_nt: TGTGCCAGCAGCTCTGGTTTCGGGGGTTCTGGGGCCAACGTCCTGACTTTC
clone_size: -; d_call: -; v_call: TRBV6-4; cdr3_length: 15; j_call: TRBJ2-1; cdr3_aa: CASRPNRAFYNEQFF; cdr3_nt: TGTGCCAGCCGTCCTAACAGGGCTTTCTACAATGAGCAGTTCTTC
clone_size: few; d_call: -; v_call: TRBV10-3; cdr3_length: 15; j_call: TRBJ2-7; cdr3_aa: CAISESGGSSYEQYF; cdr3_nt: TGTGCCATCAGTGAGTCTGGGGGAAGCTCCTACGAGCAGTACTTC
clone_size: -; d_call: -; v_call: TRBV6-6; cdr3_length: 13; j_call: TRBJ1-5; cdr3_aa: CASSLLDNQPQHF; cdr3_nt: TGTGCCAGCAGTCTCCTCGATAATCAGCCCCAGCATTTT
clone_size: -; d_call: -; v_call: TRBV19; cdr3_length: 14; j_call: TRBJ1-2; cdr3_aa: CASSIGDTVAGYTF; cdr3_nt: TGTGCCAGTAGTATAGGTGACACGGTAGCTGGCTACACCTTC
clone_size: -; d_call: -; v_call: TRBV3-1/TRBV3-2; cdr3_length: 15; j_call: TRBJ1-2; cdr3_aa: CASSQSGEFNYGYTF; cdr3_nt: TGTGCCAGCAGCCAAAGCGGGGAGTTTAACTATGGCTACACCTTC
clone_size: -; d_call: -; v_call: TRBV18; cdr3_length: 14; j_call: TRBJ1-1; cdr3_aa: CASSPGVADTEAFF; cdr3_nt: TGTGCCAGCTCACCAGGGGTTGCGGACACTGAAGCTTTCTTT
clone_size: -; d_call: -; v_call: TRBV4-1; cdr3_length: 15; j_call: TRBJ1-6; cdr3_aa: CASSLIQDGVSPLHF; cdr3_nt: TGCGCCAGCAGCCTCATACAGGATGGGGTTTCACCCCTCCACTTT
clone_size: -; d_call: -; v_call: TRBV6-5; cdr3_length: 14; j_call: TRBJ2-7; cdr3_aa: CASTPNPSSYEQYF; cdr3_nt: TGTGCCAGCACCCCCAATCCGAGCTCCTACGAGCAGTACTTC
clone_size: once; d_call: -; v_call: TRBV25-1; cdr3_length: 12; j_call: TRBJ1-1; cdr3_aa: CASSGLNTEAFF; cdr3_nt: TGTGCCAGCAGTGGGTTGAACACTGAAGCTTTCTTT
clone_size: -; d_call: TRBD2; v_call: TRBV6-5; cdr3_length: 15; j_call: TRBJ2-3; cdr3_aa: CASTLAGGSTDTQYF; cdr3_nt: TGTGCCAGCACCTTAGCGGGAGGCTCCACAGATACGCAGTATTTT
clone_size: -; d_call: TRBD1; v_call: TRBV6-1; cdr3_length: 14; j_call: TRBJ2-7; cdr3_aa: CASSEGQGIYEQYF; cdr3_nt: TGTGCCAGCAGTGAAGGACAGGGGATTTACGAGCAGTACTTC
clone_size: -; d_call: TRBD2; v_call: TRBV5-1; cdr3_length: 14; j_call: TRBJ2-7; cdr3_aa: CASSLSSGGYEQYF; cdr3_nt: TGCGCCAGCAGCCTCTCTAGCGGGGGCTACGAGCAGTACTTC
clone_size: -; d_call: -; v_call: TRBV4-1; cdr3_length: 13; j_call: TRBJ2-5; cdr3_aa: CASSQGGQETQYF; cdr3_nt: TGCGCCAGCAGCCAAGGGGGCCAAGAGACCCAGTACTTC
clone_size: -; d_call: -; v_call: TRBV2; cdr3_length: 16; j_call: TRBJ1-1; cdr3_aa: CASRDTSRGSNTEAFF; cdr3_nt: TGTGCCAGCAGGGATACCAGTAGGGGTTCGAACACTGAAGCTTTCTTT
clone_size: -; d_call: -; v_call: TRBV5-1; cdr3_length: 16; j_call: TRBJ2-1; cdr3_aa: CASSPFGAPGENEQFF; cdr3_nt: TGCGCCAGCAGCCCCTTCGGAGCCCCCGGAGAGAATGAGCAGTTCTTC
clone_size: -; d_call: TRBD2; v_call: TRBV10-1; cdr3_length: 16; j_call: TRBJ2-3; cdr3_aa: CASSSYSGGATDTQYF; cdr3_nt: TGCGCCAGCAGTTCCTATAGCGGGGGGGCAACAGATACGCAGTATTTT
clone_size: few; d_call: TRBD1; v_call: TRBV5-8; cdr3_length: 17; j_call: TRBJ2-3; cdr3_aa: CASSYHRRQGGTDTQYF; cdr3_nt: TGTGCCAGCAGCTACCACCGCAGGCAGGGGGGCACAGATACGCAGTATTTT
clone_size: -; d_call: -; v_call: TRBV19; cdr3_length: 13; j_call: TRBJ2-2; cdr3_aa: CASMGVNTGELFF; cdr3_nt: TGTGCCAGTATGGGGGTGAACACCGGGGAGCTGTTTTTT